These T cell receptor beta chains were read from a single sample in a study of T cells in localized non-small cell lung cancer. TCRdb's copy holds only in-frame clones and misses some; the assay was immunoSEQ multiplex PCR. This sample carries 25,000 to 35,000 clones, about 82% of them seen once, and the ten largest clones take roughly 15%. The source was peripheral blood, collected before any cancer treatment. These receptors were obtained from a male donor aged 60 or older with stage III squamous cell lung carcinoma. The CDR3 runs from the conserved cysteine through the conserved F or W. Each record gives: V gene, D gene, J gene, clone size, CDR3 length, CDR3 DNA, CDR3 protein. The D gene is left open where the match is weak. Some rows mark clone size as missing; the rest say once, few, many or name a class of expanded clone.

>TRBV7-2|-|TRBJ1-2|-|14
TGTGCCAGCAGCGAATCAGGCAGGGAGTATGGCTACACCTTC
CASSESGREYGYTF
>TRBV28|-|TRBJ2-1|-|16
TGTGCCAGCAGTTTATTCGGGGAGTCCTCCTACAATGAGCAGTTCTTC
CASSLFGESSYNEQFF
>TRBV6-6|-|TRBJ2-7|-|16
TGTGCCAGCAGTTACTCAGTGGCTGGAAGGGACTACGAGCAGTACTTC
CASSYSVAGRDYEQYF
>TRBV13|-|TRBJ1-3|-|14
TGTGCCAGCGGGAGGAGGAACGTTGGAAACACCATATATTTT
CASGRRNVGNTIYF
>TRBV7-6|-|TRBJ2-2|few|15
TGTGCCAGCAGCTTAGAGATGGGGGGATCCGGGGAGCTGTTTTTT
CASSLEMGGSGELFF
>TRBV7-9|TRBD1|TRBJ2-5|-|15
TGTGCCAGCAGCCCAGGGACAGGGGGGAAAGAGACCCAGTACTTC
CASSPGTGGKETQYF
>TRBV5-6|TRBD1|TRBJ2-1|-|17
TGTGCCAGCAGCTTGGATGAATGGACAGGGGAGTACAATGAGCAGTTCTTC
CASSLDEWTGEYNEQFF
>TRBV10-3|-|TRBJ2-7|-|18
TGTGCCATCAGTGAAGGTTTGATTGGGGACGGAAACTCCTACGAGCAGTACTTC
CAISEGLIGDGNSYEQYF
>TRBV25-1|TRBD2|TRBJ2-1|-|12
TGTGCCAGCAGCGTGAGCGGGGGTAGGCAGTTCTTC
CASSVSGGRQFF
>TRBV11-3|TRBD1|TRBJ2-2|-|15
TGTGCCAGCAGCCCGGGACAGGGGTGGACCGGGGAGCTGTTTTTT
CASSPGQGWTGELFF
>TRBV6-6|-|TRBJ1-5|-|14
TGTGCCAGCAGTTACGGTGGCGGGGGTCAGCCCCAGCATTTT
CASSYGGGGQPQHF
>TRBV5-8|-|TRBJ2-1|-|15
TGTGCCAGCAGCCCAGGGTATGTGGCGGACAATGAGCAGTTCTTC
CASSPGYVADNEQFF
>TRBV6-6|-|TRBJ2-5|-|16
TGTGCCAGCAGTTACTCTTTAGACAGATTCCAAGAGACCCAGTACTTC
CASSYSLDRFQETQYF
>TRBV19|-|TRBJ2-6|-|19
TGTGCCAGTAGTCGACTAGTAGTGGGGTATGGTTCTGGGGCCAACGTCCTGACTTTC
CASSRLVVGYGSGANVLTF
>TRBV7-2|-|TRBJ2-3|-|16
TGTGCCAGCAGCTTAGGGCGGGGAATGCGGGGAGATACGCAGTATTTT
CASSLGRGMRGDTQYF
>TRBV19|TRBD2|TRBJ2-1|-|15
TGTGCCAGTAGTATAGGGACTAGCGGGAGTGGTGAGCAGTTCTTC
CASSIGTSGSGEQFF
>TRBV6-6|-|TRBJ1-1|once|13
TGTGCCAGCAGTTCGCAGGGGAACACTGAAGCTTTCTTT
CASSSQGNTEAFF
>TRBV5-1|-|TRBJ1-5|once|14
TGCGCCAGCCGCTCTGGGGTTAGCAATCAGCCCCAGCATTTT
CASRSGVSNQPQHF
>TRBV14|-|TRBJ2-7|-|13
TGTGCCAGCGGCAGGACGGTTGCCTACGAGCAGTACTTC
CASGRTVAYEQYF
>TRBV18|-|TRBJ2-5|-|14
TGTGCCAGCTCACCGCCCCGGGGTCAAGAGACCCAGTACTTC
CASSPPRGQETQYF
>TRBV7-2|-|TRBJ1-5|-|13
TGTGCCAGCAGCTTAGACGGCGGGCAGCCCCAGCATTTT
CASSLDGGQPQHF
>TRBV15|TRBD1|TRBJ2-7|few|17
TGTGCCACCAGCAGAGTCCAATACACAGGGGACTCCTACGAGCAGTACTTC
CATSRVQYTGDSYEQYF
>TRBV4-3|-|TRBJ1-5|few|15
TGCGCCAGCAGCCAAGCCCTGGATCAGAATCAGCCCCAGCATTTT
CASSQALDQNQPQHF
>TRBV7-2|TRBD2|TRBJ2-3|few|16
TGTGCCAGCAGCTTAGGGGCGGGAGCGCGGACAGATACGCAGTATTTT
CASSLGAGARTDTQYF